The 22 T cell receptor beta chains given below trace back to one sample, sequenced in a study of blood T cell repertoires in COVID-19. Method: immunoSEQ multiplex PCR; TCRdb's copy keeps in-frame clones and lacks some. The data contain roughly 250,000 clones, 91% of them singletons. Material: peripheral blood. These receptor sequences come from a person under 30 with COVID-19, enrolled during active disease.

The chain combines TRBV3-1 (or the pseudogene TRBV3-2) with TRBJ2-3; D uncertain. V lost 1 base and J lost 3, with 14 bases in between. CDR1 and CDR2 (germline): LGHDT, YNNKEL (reference sequence). This CDR3 is 16 amino acids long. CDR3 nucleotide sequence: TGTGCCAGCAGCCAAGTTTTGATCGAGAGGACAGATACGCAGTATTTT. The encoded protein is CASSQVLIERTDTQYF.

The CDR3 spells CASSGEGSNQPQHF. CDR3 in DNA: TGTGCCAGCAGTGGAGAGGGAAGCAATCAGCCCCAGCATTTT. This chain connects TRBV2 to TRBJ1-5; no reliable D call. The V gene's germline CDR1 is SNHLY and CDR2 FYNNEI. V was shortened by 4 bases and J by 1 base, with 8 bases between the two germline ends. The CDR3 spans 14 residues.

The chain combines TRBV5-6 with TRBJ2-7, with a tentative D call TRBD1 (6 bases). Germline V gene lookup returns CDR1 SGHDT and CDR2 YYEEEE. The CDR3 sequence is 12 residues long. Trimming cost V 4 bases and J 7 bases, with 12 bases left between them. CDR3 nucleotide sequence: TGTGCCAGCAGCGTGGACAGCCAGGAGCAGTACTTC. Amino acids: CASSVDSQEQYF.

The chain carries TRBV10-3 and TRBJ1-4; D gene ambiguous. Germline V CDR1 and CDR2: ENHRY, SYGVKD. Trimming left V 0 bases short and J 4 bases short, with 15 bases between. The CDR3 has 17 amino acids. The CDR3 reads CAISESGQGGLNEKLFF. DNA of the CDR3: TGTGCCATCAGTGAGTCAGGTCAAGGCGGACTTAATGAAAAACTGTTTTTT.

This clone showed up just once. The chain recombines TRBV2 with TRBJ1-5; no clear D. V dropped 3 bases and J dropped 1 base, with 10 bases sitting between them. Germline V CDR1 and CDR2: SNHLY, FYNNEI. This CDR3 is built from 15 residues. The CDR3 bases are TGTGCCAGCAGTGAGCCAGGCGGGAGCAATCAGCCCCAGCATTTT. Protein sequence: CASSEPGGSNQPQHF.

This clone came up once. The chain combines TRBV18 with TRBJ1-1; 7 nucleotides match TRBD1. This CDR3 region has 15 residues. The V gene's germline CDR1 is KGHSH and CDR2 LQKENI. With V trimmed by 8 bases and J by 3 bases, 12 bases remained unmatched. The CDR3 spells CASPGPRGIDTEAFF. CDR3 coding DNA: TGTGCCAGCCCGGGGCCCAGGGGGATCGACACTGAAGCTTTCTTT.

This clone was seen a single time. The rearrangement uses TRBV14 and TRBJ1-1; D is unresolved. V gave up 1 base and J gave up 0 bases, with 3 bases separating them. The CDR3 is made up of 13 amino acids. Germline V gives CDR1 SGHDN, CDR2 FVKESK. DNA for the CDR3: TGTGCCAGCAGCCAAGTAGTGAACACTGAAGCTTTCTTT. This gives the protein CASSQVVNTEAFF. The full variable domain, in which reference TRBV14 and TRBJ1-1 provide the parts outside the CDR3, is EAGVTQFPSHSVIEKGQTVTLRCDPISGHDNLYWYRRVMGKEIKFLLHFVKESKQDESGMPNNRFLAERTGGTYSTLKVQPAELEDSGVYFCASSQVVNTEAFFGQGTRLTVV.

The chain uses TRBV28 and TRBJ2-1; 14 bases map to TRBD2. Trimming took 7 bases from V and 2 from J; bases not matched to a gene: 13. Per the germline V gene, CDR1 is MDHEN and CDR2 is SYDVKM. The CDR3 has 19 residues. The CDR3 is CASTNKFRTSGRPYNEQFF. CDR3 DNA sequence: TGTGCCAGCACCAACAAATTTCGGACTAGCGGGAGGCCCTACAATGAGCAGTTCTTC.

This sequence joins TRBV2 and TRBJ2-7, with TRBD1 identical over 8 bases. After removal of 7 bases from V and 2 bases from J, the junction contained 10 bases not matched to a gene. The CDR3 runs 15 residues. The germline CDR1 and CDR2 sequences are SNHLY and FYNNEI. CDR3 region: CASTKDRGNTYEQYF. CDR3 coding DNA: TGTGCCAGCACGAAAGACAGGGGAAATACCTACGAGCAGTACTTC.

The chain carries TRBV5-1 and TRBJ2-3; 10 nucleotides match TRBD1. V was clipped by 4 bases and J by 5 bases; unmatched bases: 4. This CDR3 has 14 amino acids. In germline, CDR1 is SGHRS, CDR2 YFSETQ. The CDR3 protein is CASSGGQGEDTQYF. DNA for the CDR3: TGCGCCAGCAGCGGAGGACAGGGGGAAGATACGCAGTATTTT. The complete variable domain, with remaining parts taken from reference TRBV5-1 and TRBJ2-3, reads KAGVTQTPRYLIKTRGQQVTLSCSPISGHRSVSWYQQTPGQGLQFLFEYFSETQRNKGNFPGRFSGRQFSNSRSEMNVSTLELGDSALYLCASSGGQGEDTQYFGPGTRLTVL.

This clone was seen only a few times. The chain couples TRBV11-2 to TRBJ1-5; weak D call: TRBD1 (6 bases). Germline CDR1 and CDR2: SGHAT and FQNNGV. V lost 5 bases and J 7 bases, leaving 18 bases between the germline ends. CDR3 length: 15 residues. The CDR3 nucleotides are TGTGCCAGCAGCCCTCACCAGGGGTTGGGACAGCCCCAGCATTTT. Its protein product is CASSPHQGLGQPQHF.

This clone was detected only a few times. The V call is TRBV2, the J call TRBJ2-7, with D maybe TRBD2 (7 bases). Germline CDR1 SNHLY, CDR2 FYNNEI. The CDR3 consists of 14 residues. V lost 8 bases and J lost 3, with 17 bases in between. The CDR3 loop reads CASSERDTHYEQYF. CDR3 nucleotide sequence: TGTGCCAGCTCGGAGCGGGACACACACTACGAGCAGTACTTC.

This clone was picked up one time. The rearrangement joins TRBV30 to TRBJ2-2; D not certain. This CDR3 region has 12 residues. Per germline, CDR1 GTSNPN and CDR2 SVGIG (reference sequence). The V end lost 5 bases, the J end lost 4 bases, and 8 bases lay between the germline ends. CDR3 protein: CAWPWPTGELFF. CDR3 in DNA: TGTGCCTGGCCGTGGCCCACCGGGGAGCTGTTTTTT.

The chain links TRBV5-1 to TRBJ2-1, with 11 bases that match TRBD1. Germline CDR1 SGHRS, CDR2 YFSETQ. V dropped 7 bases and J dropped 5; count of bases not matched to a gene: 5. The CDR3 runs to 14 residues. CDR3 sequence: CASGGQGADNEQFF. CDR3 nucleotide sequence: TGCGCCAGCGGAGGACAGGGGGCTGACAATGAGCAGTTCTTC.

The chain uses TRBV27 and TRBJ2-5; D perhaps matches TRBD1 (6 bases). This CDR3 comprises 14 residues. V was trimmed by 0 bases and J by 5 bases, leaving 10 bases between them. Germline V gene sequence: CDR1 MNHEY, CDR2 SMNVEV (reference sequence). Here the CDR3 DNA reads TGTGCCAGCAGTTTATCAGCAGGGGAGGAGACCCAGTACTTC. This gives the protein CASSLSAGEETQYF.

The chain uses TRBV6-5 and TRBJ2-7, with 7 bases aligning to TRBD1. The CDR3 contains 14 residues. The V and J ends lost 6 bases and 4 bases, in that order; junction bases with no gene match: 9. In germline, CDR1 is MNHEY, CDR2 SVGAGI. CDR3 nucleotides: TGTGCCAGCAGGCCACCGGGACAGATATACGAGCAGTACTTC. Its translation is CASRPPGQIYEQYF.

The chain combines TRBV28 with TRBJ2-3, with 7 bases fitting TRBD2. In germline, CDR1 is MDHEN, CDR2 SYDVKM. V was pared by 4 bases and J by 5 bases, with 12 bases of the junction left unmatched. CDR3 size: 16 residues. CDR3 sequence: CASSSWRELPGDTQYF. CDR3 in DNA: TGTGCCAGCAGTTCGTGGCGGGAGCTTCCGGGAGATACGCAGTATTTT.

CDR3 DNA sequence: TGTGCCAGCAGTGAAAGCCGAGGCACTGAAGCTTTCTTT. This translates into CASSESRGTEAFF. The chain employs TRBV2 and TRBJ1-1; D gene uncertain. V lost 2 bases and J lost 4, with 8 bases in between. The length of the CDR3 is 13 residues. Germline lookup yields CDR1 SNHLY and CDR2 FYNNEI. Variable domain in full (rest from reference TRBV2 and TRBJ1-1): EPEVTQTPSHQVTQMGQEVILRCVPISNHLYFYWYRQILGQKVEFLVSFYNNEISEKSEIFDDQFSVERPDGSNFTLKIRSTKLEDSAMYFCASSESRGTEAFFGQGTRLTVV.

This clone showed up just once. The chain links TRBV27 to TRBJ2-7; 7 bases line up with TRBD2. The germline gives CDR1 MNHEY, CDR2 SMNVEV (reference sequence). The CDR3 consists of 17 residues. J was trimmed by 0 bases and V by 2 bases; bases with no gene match: 10. CDR3 coding DNA: TGTGCCAGCAGTTTAACCGGCCCACGGGGGGTCTCCTACGAGCAGTACTTC. It specifies CASSLTGPRGVSYEQYF.

The chain recombines TRBV6-2 or TRBV6-3 with TRBJ1-5, with TRBD1 as a possible D gene (5 bases). Germline V CDR1 and CDR2: MNHEY, SVGEGT. This CDR3 spans 15 amino acids. Trimming took off 0 bases at V and 3 bases at J, with 9 bases between the two ends. The CDR3 DNA reads as TGTGCCAGCAGTTACTCGCCAGGGTTCAATCAGCCCCAGCATTTT. This gives the protein CASSYSPGFNQPQHF.

The chain carries TRBV4-1 and TRBJ2-1; 10 bases agree with TRBD2. The CDR3 loop spans 16 amino acids. The trim removed 0 bases at V and 1 base at J, leaving 0 bases unmatched. Germline loops: CDR1 MGHRA, CDR2 YSYEKL. The CDR3 loop reads CASSQELAGSYNEQFF. CDR3 nucleotide sequence: TGCGCCAGCAGCCAAGAACTAGCGGGATCCTACAATGAGCAGTTCTTC.

V and J are TRBV4-1 and TRBJ1-4, with D perhaps matching TRBD1 (6 bases). The V and J ends lost 4 bases and 3 bases respectively, with 9 bases between them. This CDR3 has 14 amino acids. From germline, CDR1 is MGHRA and CDR2 YSYEKL. CDR3 residues: CASSRGPSNEKLFF. The DNA of the CDR3 is TGCGCCAGCAGCCGGGGGCCCTCTAATGAAAAACTGTTTTTT.